The subject of this entry is one T cell receptor beta chain. Antigen: not known. The sample is drawn from a study of blood T cells in healthy people across ages. Turning to the study itself: About one barcoded beta molecule per two T cells was the capture yield of template switching. Whole-study findings and limits: The unknown donor CMV status may have confounded expanded clonotype changes.

Then a second PCR, running roughly 7 to 11 cycles, was carried out with a sample-barcoded 5' primer and a J-beta primer mix. Each CDR3 protein gets one entry after TCRdb re-called the 5' RACE reads with MiXCR. Of hundreds of thousands of distinct CDR3 sequences listed, about a fifth are singletons. Trimming cost V 2 bases and J 4 bases, with 13 bases left between them. CDR1 SGHDT and CDR2 YYEEEE come from the germline V gene. The CDR3 has 15 amino acids. Specimen: blood. The rearrangement joins TRBV5-6 to TRBJ1-3, with unresolved D. This TCR was recovered from a man aged 65 to 79 in good health. The DNA of the CDR3 is TGTGCCAGCAGCTTCCTCCTTAAGTCGGGAAACACCATATATTTT. This gives the protein CASSFLLKSGNTIYF.